This T cell receptor (beta chain) is drawn from a study of T cell responses to AZD1222 COVID-19 vaccine. Study-level results: Increases in Spike-specific TCR breadth and depth were seen after two AZD1222 doses. Spike-wide vaccine-associated CD4 TCRs dominated at 160-218 and 743-854. Sampling captured repertoires only after the peak T cell response.

The germline V gene has CDR1 SNHLY and CDR2 FYNNEI. V was trimmed by 3 bases and J by 1 base, leaving 12 bases between them. The length of the CDR3 is 15 residues. Method: immunoSEQ multiplex PCR; TCRdb's copy keeps in-frame clones and lacks some. The table records 85,000 to 110,000 clones, 75% to 90% of them present only once. As regards this clone: The antigen remains undetermined.

The clonotype was recovered from an adult in good health. V and J are TRBV2 and TRBJ1-1; no definite D call. This sample comprised peripheral blood, obtained on day 0 of AZD1222 vaccination. This CDR3 is CASSELGSENTEAFF. The CDR3 region has the DNA TGTGCCAGCAGTGAGTTGGGCAGCGAGAACACTGAAGCTTTCTTT.